A single sample gave rise to the 30 T cell receptor beta chains below, sequenced in a study of T cell responses to AZD1222 COVID-19 vaccine. The data were produced by immunoSEQ multiplex PCR, yet TCRdb's version contains in-frame clones alone and is incomplete. The data contain over 80,000 clones, roughly 90% of them seen just once; the ten biggest clones take up around 8%. The material sequenced was peripheral blood, taken 28 days after the second AZD1222 dose. The receptors were sampled from an adult who received the AZD1222 COVID-19 vaccine.

The chain recombines TRBV20-1 with TRBJ2-1; 8 bases fit TRBD2. The germline V gene encodes CDR1 DFQATT and CDR2 SNEGSKA (reference sequence). The junction had 10 bases not matched to a gene; V was cut back by 3 bases and J by 0 bases. The CDR3 spans 17 residues. The CDR3 DNA follows: TGCAGTGCTAGTTACCTAGCGGGCCAGAGCTCCTACAATGAGCAGTTCTTC. Translation: CSASYLAGQSSYNEQFF.

The V and J genes are TRBV5-6 and TRBJ2-7; TRBD1 matches 7 bases. The V and J ends lost 2 bases and 5 bases, in that order; junction bases with no gene match: 7. CDR1 and CDR2 from the germline V gene are SGHDT and YYEEEE. This CDR3 comprises 14 residues. CDR3 loop: CASSLGDRAHEQYF. The CDR3 nucleotides read TGTGCCAGCAGCTTAGGAGACAGGGCCCACGAGCAGTACTTC.

The chain employs TRBV4-3 and TRBJ1-1; maybe TRBD1 (6 bases). V dropped 1 base and J dropped 4 bases, with 13 bases sitting between them. CDR1 is LGHNA, CDR2 YSLEER, per germline. There are 15 residues in the CDR3. In nucleotides, the CDR3 is TGCGCCAGCAGCCAAGCCTCTCAGGGGCGCACTGAAGCTTTCTTT. Translation: CASSQASQGRTEAFF.

In this sample, this clone turned up a few times. This same CDR3 is encoded by further DNA sequences in the sample. V usage is TRBV28 and J usage is TRBJ2-1; TRBD2 aligns across 10 bases. V lost 9 bases and J lost 6; bases outside the gene matches: 8. The CDR3 consists of 14 residues. Germline lookup yields CDR1 MDHEN and CDR2 SYDVKM. Here the CDR3 DNA reads TGTGCCAGTATTACTAGCGGGACCGCCAATGAGCAGTTCTTC. Protein: CASITSGTANEQFF.

The chain employs TRBV13 and TRBJ2-7, with TRBD2 matching over 16 bases. J lost 4 bases, V lost 3 bases, and 9 bases had no gene match. CDR1 and CDR2 from the germline V gene are PRHDT and FYEKMQ (reference sequence). The CDR3 sequence is 18 residues long. CDR3 in DNA: TGTGCCAGCAGCTTGGGACTAGCGGGAGGGAGCGGTGGATACGAGCAGTACTTC. It is translated as CASSLGLAGGSGGYEQYF. The entire variable domain, with the rest obtained from reference TRBV13 and TRBJ2-7, is as follows: AAGVIQSPRHLIKEKRETATLKCYPIPRHDTVYWYQQGPGQDPQFLISFYEKMQSDKGSIPDRFSAQQFSDYHSELNMSSLELGDSALYFCASSLGLAGGSGGYEQYFGPGTRLTVT.

This clone has just a few counts. Here the CDR3 DNA reads TGTGCCAGCAGTGAAATCGGTGGGAAAACAGGGGGGATGCCCCAGCATTTT. Protein product: CASSEIGGKTGGMPQHF. The chain has TRBV6-1 and TRBJ1-5; 8 nucleotides match TRBD1. The CDR3 length is 17 residues. Trimming cost V 2 bases and J 9 bases; bases outside gene matches: 15. Germline V CDR1 and CDR2: MNHNS, SASEGT.

The chain combines TRBV5-1 with TRBJ2-1; 7 nucleotides align to TRBD1. V lost 4 bases to trimming and J lost 1 base; unmatched junction nucleotides: 5. Germline-derived CDR1 and CDR2 are SGHRS and YFSETQ. This CDR3 has 15 amino acids. The CDR3 nucleotides are TGCGCCAGCAGCACGACAGGGCTATCCTACAATGAGCAGTTCTTC. It specifies CASSTTGLSYNEQFF.

The chain combines TRBV14 with TRBJ2-2, with TRBD2 matching over 9 bases. The CDR3 has 18 residues. With 4 bases clipped from V and 6 bases from J, the junction kept 15 bases outside the gene matches. Germline V gene lookup returns CDR1 SGHDN and CDR2 FVKESK. The CDR3 nucleotides read TGTGCCAGCAGCCGCACCGGTGGTAGCGGGAGAGGACCCGGGGAGCTGTTTTTT. This gives the protein CASSRTGGSGRGPGELFF.

The chain combines TRBV7-9 with TRBJ2-7; no firm D call. V lost 6 bases and J lost 0, with 9 bases in between. The CDR3 consists of 13 residues. Germline V gives CDR1 SEHNR, CDR2 FQNEAQ (reference sequence). The CDR3 loop reads CASSRPTSYEQYF. The CDR3 region has the DNA TGTGCCAGCAGTCGACCCACCTCCTACGAGCAGTACTTC.

The chain is built from TRBV12-3 or TRBV12-4 and TRBJ1-1; the D is unclear. Trimming took off 3 bases at V and 3 bases at J, with 8 bases between the two ends. The length of the CDR3 is 13 residues. CDR3 amino acids: CASSFKRDTEAFF. Written as DNA, the CDR3 is TGTGCCAGCAGTTTTAAAAGGGACACTGAAGCTTTCTTT.

The V gene is TRBV3-1 (or the pseudogene TRBV3-2), the J gene TRBJ1-5; weak D call: TRBD1 (5 bases). V was trimmed by 1 base and J by 0 bases, leaving 7 bases between them. Per the germline V gene, CDR1 is LGHDT and CDR2 is YNNKEL (reference sequence). The CDR3 spans 15 residues. The CDR3 loop reads CASSQGGISNQPQHF. Written as DNA, the CDR3 is TGTGCCAGCAGCCAAGGGGGGATTAGCAATCAGCCCCAGCATTTT.

The chain combines TRBV19 with TRBJ1-1; a weak D match, TRBD1 (6 bases). The CDR3 has 15 residues. The V gene's germline CDR1 is LNHDA and CDR2 SQIVND (reference sequence). The V end was cut by 5 bases, the J end by 4 bases, with 17 bases between. The CDR3 sequence is CASSAHGQPTTEAFF. The CDR3 region has the DNA TGTGCCAGTAGTGCCCATGGACAGCCAACCACTGAAGCTTTCTTT. Combining the CDR3 with reference TRBV19 and TRBJ1-1 gives the whole variable domain DGGITQSPKYLFRKEGQNVTLSCEQNLNHDAMYWYRQDPGQGLRLIYYSQIVNDFQKGDIAEGYSVSREKKESFPLTVTSAQKNPTAFYLCASSAHGQPTTEAFFGQGTRLTVV.

The genes are TRBV14 and TRBJ2-7; weak D call: TRBD1 (6 bases). Germline loops: CDR1 SGHDN, CDR2 FVKESK. V shed 6 bases and J shed 4 bases, with 7 bases lying between them. The CDR3 has 11 amino acids. Here the CDR3 DNA reads TGTGCCAGCAGGGGGGCTTACGAGCAGTACTTC. It is translated as CASRGAYEQYF.

As concerns this clone: This CDR3 is also generated by other DNA sequences in the sample. The CDR3 bases are TGTGCCAGCAGCTTGGACGTTCTAGCGGGAGGGACTTACGAGCAGTACTTC. This translates into CASSLDVLAGGTYEQYF. The gene calls are TRBV13 and TRBJ2-7; 12 bases are a match to TRBD2. The ends lost 3 bases at V and 4 bases at J; junction bases unmatched: 10. CDR3 size: 17 residues. Germline values: CDR1 PRHDT, CDR2 FYEKMQ (reference sequence).

The chain links TRBV19 to TRBJ2-1; D is possibly TRBD2 (6 bases). Trimming took off 5 bases at V and 1 base at J, with 15 bases between the two ends. CDR1 LNHDA and CDR2 SQIVND come from the germline V gene (reference sequence). The CDR3 spans 16 residues. The CDR3 DNA follows: TGTGCCAGTAGTCCTTCGGGGGACCCGTCCTACAATGAGCAGTTCTTC. It encodes CASSPSGDPSYNEQFF.

The V call is TRBV6-5, the J call TRBJ1-5; perhaps TRBD1 as D (5 bases). Looked up from germline, CDR1 is MNHEY and CDR2 is SVGAGI. The CDR3 runs 12 residues. The V and J ends lost 6 bases and 5 bases respectively, with 8 bases between them. The DNA for the CDR3 is TGTGCCAGCAGGAAAGGGGATCAGCCCCAGCATTTT. It translates to CASRKGDQPQHF.

The chain recombines TRBV6-5 with TRBJ2-7; D possibly corresponds to TRBD2 (5 bases). Trimming pared 7 bases from V and 0 bases from J, leaving 7 bases between. CDR1 MNHEY and CDR2 SVGAGI come from the germline V gene. CDR3 length equals 12 residues. CDR3: CASIRGSYEQYF. In DNA, the CDR3 is TGTGCCAGCATACGGGGCTCCTACGAGCAGTACTTC.

This sequence joins TRBV6-6 and TRBJ2-7; D gene unclear. Germline V gives CDR1 MNHNY, CDR2 SVGAGI (reference sequence). V lost 2 bases to trimming and J lost 0 bases, with 5 bases between them. The CDR3 totals 13 residues. The CDR3: CASSYTSSYEQYF. CDR3 DNA sequence: TGTGCCAGCAGTTACACGTCCTCCTACGAGCAGTACTTC.

The chain is built from TRBV30 and TRBJ1-2; 8 bases line up with TRBD1. This CDR3 region has 12 residues. V gave up 1 base and J gave up 6 bases; unmatched junction bases: 1. CDR1 is GTSNPN and CDR2 is SVGIG in the germline V gene (reference sequence). In DNA, the CDR3 is TGTGCCTGGAGTGGGACAGGGCATGGCTACACCTTC. It is translated as CAWSGTGHGYTF.

This chain links TRBV2 with TRBJ2-7; 7 nucleotides agree with TRBD2. The CDR3 totals 13 residues. With 6 bases clipped from V and 6 bases from J, the junction kept 8 bases outside the gene matches. Germline values: CDR1 SNHLY, CDR2 FYNNEI. The CDR3 DNA follows: TGTGCCAGCAGGGCCAGGGAGGGTGTCGAGCAGTACTTC. Translated, it gives CASRAREGVEQYF.

The rearrangement links TRBV28 to TRBJ2-3, with 10 bases identical to TRBD2. The germline V gene has CDR1 MDHEN and CDR2 SYDVKM. The ends lost 4 bases at V and 4 bases at J; junction bases unmatched: 11. The CDR3 covers 17 residues. The CDR3: CASSSRGLAGVPDTQYF. DNA of the CDR3: TGTGCCAGCAGTTCCCGTGGGCTAGCGGGAGTCCCAGATACGCAGTATTTT. Based on the CDR3 plus reference TRBV28 and TRBJ2-3, the full variable domain is DVKVTQSSRYLVKRTGEKVFLECVQDMDHENMFWYRQDPGLGLRLIYFSYDVKMKEKGDIPEGYSVSREKKERFSLILESASTNQTSMYLCASSSRGLAGVPDTQYFGPGTRLTVL.

This clone has just one count. This chain joins TRBV29-1 and TRBJ2-1; 10 bases map to TRBD2. Germline trimming cut 5 bases from V and 8 bases from J; bases unmatched to any gene: 12. This CDR3 contains 15 residues. Germline CDR1 and CDR2: SQVTM and ANQGSEA. DNA for the CDR3: TGCAGCGTTCAGGGAGGGCTAGCGGGAGTGGATGAGCAGTTCTTC. Translated: CSVQGGLAGVDEQFF.

V and J are TRBV5-1 and TRBJ2-3, with TRBD2 identical over 10 bases. The ends lost 4 bases at V and 0 bases at J; junction bases unmatched: 5. The CDR3 runs to 16 residues. Germline V CDR1 and CDR2: SGHRS, YFSETQ. In nucleotides, the CDR3 is TGCGCCAGCAGCCCACCGACTAGCGGGAGCACAGATACGCAGTATTTT. Translated: CASSPPTSGSTDTQYF.

The J gene is TRBJ2-1, the V gene TRBV24-1; 7 nucleotides match TRBD2. This CDR3 is 15 amino acids long. Germline CDR1 is KGHDR and CDR2 is SFDVKD. V lost 9 bases, J lost 5 bases, and 12 bases stayed unmatched. The CDR3 sequence is CATSPWEGRNNEQFF. In DNA form, the CDR3 reads TGTGCCACCTCCCCTTGGGAGGGCCGTAACAATGAGCAGTTCTTC.

This CDR3 reads CASSLNAGANTEAFF. The CDR3 nucleotides are TGTGCCAGCAGCTTAAATGCAGGGGCCAACACTGAAGCTTTCTTT. V usage is TRBV13 and J usage is TRBJ1-1, with D possibly being TRBD1 (6 bases). The V gene's germline CDR1 is PRHDT and CDR2 FYEKMQ (reference sequence). The CDR3 consists of 15 residues. V was trimmed by 2 bases and J by 2 bases, leaving 12 bases between them.

V usage is TRBV7-9 and J usage is TRBJ2-7; 7 bases are a match to TRBD2. Germline V gene sequence: CDR1 SEHNR, CDR2 FQNEAQ (reference sequence). The CDR3 runs 15 residues. V lost 2 bases and J lost 3; bases outside the gene matches: 7. The CDR3 here is CASSLRLGGNYEQYF. Written as DNA, the CDR3 is TGTGCCAGCAGCTTAAGACTCGGGGGGAACTACGAGCAGTACTTC.

V is TRBV2 and J is TRBJ1-1; D uncertain. Deletions cut 6 bases from V and 1 base from J, with 6 bases between. The CDR3 length is 12 residues. CDR1 and CDR2 from the germline V gene are SNHLY and FYNNEI. CDR3 nucleotide sequence: TGTGCCAGCAGAGCGGGGAACACTGAAGCTTTCTTT. The encoded protein is CASRAGNTEAFF.

The genes are TRBV10-3 and TRBJ2-1, with D perhaps being TRBD1 or TRBD2 (6 bases each). V gave up 6 bases and J gave up 0 bases, with 12 bases separating them. This CDR3 spans 15 amino acids. Looked up from germline, CDR1 is ENHRY and CDR2 is SYGVKD. The CDR3 DNA sequence: TGTGCCATCAGCCTACAGGGAGGCTCCTACAATGAGCAGTTCTTC. Encoded protein: CAISLQGGSYNEQFF.

The chain links TRBV28 to TRBJ1-5, with D uncertain. Germline V gene data show CDR1 as MDHEN and CDR2 as SYDVKM. This CDR3 has 14 amino acids. V lost 5 bases and J 3 bases, leaving 11 bases between the germline ends. The CDR3 is CASSVAAVNQPQHF. The CDR3 region has the DNA TGTGCCAGCAGTGTAGCAGCTGTCAATCAGCCCCAGCATTTT.

This chain connects TRBV28 to TRBJ2-4, with D possibly being TRBD1 (7 bases). The germline V gene encodes CDR1 MDHEN and CDR2 SYDVKM. The CDR3 sequence is 16 residues long. The V gene lost 2 bases and the J gene lost 2 bases, with 13 bases spanning the gap. CDR3 in amino acids: CASSLQGGGTKNIQYF. CDR3 nucleotide sequence: TGTGCCAGCAGTTTACAAGGGGGCGGGACCAAAAACATTCAGTACTTC.